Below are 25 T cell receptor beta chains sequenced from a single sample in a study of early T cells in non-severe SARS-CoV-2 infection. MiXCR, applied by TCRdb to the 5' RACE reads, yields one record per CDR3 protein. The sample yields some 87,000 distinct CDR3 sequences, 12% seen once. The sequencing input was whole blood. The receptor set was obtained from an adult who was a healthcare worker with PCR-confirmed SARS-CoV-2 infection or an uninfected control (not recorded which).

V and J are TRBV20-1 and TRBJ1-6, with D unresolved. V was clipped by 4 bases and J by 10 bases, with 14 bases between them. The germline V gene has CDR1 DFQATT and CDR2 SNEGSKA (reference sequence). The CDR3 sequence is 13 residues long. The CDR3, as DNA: TGCAGTGCTACTCGTCCGGGCAGCTCACCCCTCCACTTT. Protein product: CSATRPGSSPLHF.

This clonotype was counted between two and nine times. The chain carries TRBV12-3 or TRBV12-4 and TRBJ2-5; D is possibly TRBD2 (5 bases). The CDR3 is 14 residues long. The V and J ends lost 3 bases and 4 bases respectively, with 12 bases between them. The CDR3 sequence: CASSFTGMRETQYF. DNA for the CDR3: TGTGCCAGCAGTTTCACGGGAATGAGAGAGACCCAGTACTTC.

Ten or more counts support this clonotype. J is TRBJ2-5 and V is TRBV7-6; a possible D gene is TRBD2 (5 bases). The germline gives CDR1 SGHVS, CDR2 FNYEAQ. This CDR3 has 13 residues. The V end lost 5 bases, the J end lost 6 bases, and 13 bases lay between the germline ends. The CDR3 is CASSLSDSKTQYF. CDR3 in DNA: TGTGCCAGCAGCCTCTCGGACTCGAAGACCCAGTACTTC.

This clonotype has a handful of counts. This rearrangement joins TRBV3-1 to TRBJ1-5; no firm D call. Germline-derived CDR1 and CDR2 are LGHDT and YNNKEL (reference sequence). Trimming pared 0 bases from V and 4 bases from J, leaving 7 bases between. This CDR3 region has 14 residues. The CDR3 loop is CASSQDRSNQPQHF. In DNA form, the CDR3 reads TGTGCCAGCAGCCAAGATCGGTCTAATCAGCCCCAGCATTTT.

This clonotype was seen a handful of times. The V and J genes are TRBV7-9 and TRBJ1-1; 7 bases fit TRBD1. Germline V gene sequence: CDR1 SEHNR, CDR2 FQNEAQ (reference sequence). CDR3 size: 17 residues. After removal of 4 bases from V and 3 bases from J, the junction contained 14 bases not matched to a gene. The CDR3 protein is CASSSWTGFPWDTEAFF. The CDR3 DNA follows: TGTGCCAGCAGCTCCTGGACAGGCTTCCCATGGGACACTGAAGCTTTCTTT.

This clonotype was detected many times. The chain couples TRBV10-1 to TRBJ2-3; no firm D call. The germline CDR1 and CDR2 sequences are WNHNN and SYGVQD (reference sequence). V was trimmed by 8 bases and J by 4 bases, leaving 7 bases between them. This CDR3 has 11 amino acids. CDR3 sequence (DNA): TGCGCCAGCGGTCCCCCAGATACGCAGTATTTT. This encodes CASGPPDTQYF.

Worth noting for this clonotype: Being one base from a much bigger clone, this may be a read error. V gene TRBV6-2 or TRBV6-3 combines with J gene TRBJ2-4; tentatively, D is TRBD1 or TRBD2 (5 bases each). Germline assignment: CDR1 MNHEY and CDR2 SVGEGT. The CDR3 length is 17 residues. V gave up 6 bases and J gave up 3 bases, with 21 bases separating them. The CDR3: CASSPLEGPRVKNIQYF. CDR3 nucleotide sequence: TGTGCCAGCAGCCCATTAGAGGGGCCCCGAGTCAAAAACATTCAGTACTTC.

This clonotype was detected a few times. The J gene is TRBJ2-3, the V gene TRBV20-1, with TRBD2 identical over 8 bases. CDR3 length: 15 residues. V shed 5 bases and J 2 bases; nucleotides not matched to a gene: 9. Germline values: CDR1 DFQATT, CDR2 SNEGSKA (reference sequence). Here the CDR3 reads CSAPGLAGITDTQYF. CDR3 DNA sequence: TGCAGTGCTCCCGGACTAGCAGGGATCACAGATACGCAGTATTTT.

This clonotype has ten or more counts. CDR3 bases: TGTGCCAGCAGCCAAATGAGTAGCGGGGTCAATGAGCAGTTCTTC. Encoded protein: CASSQMSSGVNEQFF. This chain joins TRBV3-1 and TRBJ2-1, with 8 bases matching TRBD2. Germline CDR1 reads LGHDT; CDR2 reads YNNKEL (reference sequence). V lost 2 bases to trimming and J lost 6 bases; unmatched junction nucleotides: 6. The CDR3 runs to 15 residues.

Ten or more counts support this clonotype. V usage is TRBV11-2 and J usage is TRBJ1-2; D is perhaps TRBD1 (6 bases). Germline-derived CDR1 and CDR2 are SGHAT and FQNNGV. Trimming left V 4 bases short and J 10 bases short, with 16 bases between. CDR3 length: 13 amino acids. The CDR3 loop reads CASSSPQGRAYTF. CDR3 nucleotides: TGTGCCAGCAGCTCCCCCCAGGGGAGGGCCTACACCTTC.

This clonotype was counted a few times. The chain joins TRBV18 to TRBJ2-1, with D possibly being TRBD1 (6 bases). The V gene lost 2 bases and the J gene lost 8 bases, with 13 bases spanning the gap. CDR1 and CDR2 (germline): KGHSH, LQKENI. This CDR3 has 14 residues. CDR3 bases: TGTGCCAGCTCACCATTGGTGGGGGCCGATGAGCAGTTCTTC. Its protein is CASSPLVGADEQFF.

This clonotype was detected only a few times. CDR3 residues: CASSQGQGPPLHF. As DNA, the CDR3 is TGCGCCAGCAGCCAAGGACAGGGCCCACCCCTCCACTTT. The chain carries TRBV4-1 and TRBJ1-6; 7 bases align to TRBD1. The V and J ends lost 1 base and 11 bases, in that order; junction bases with no gene match: 2. The CDR3 loop spans 13 amino acids. Germline CDR1 is MGHRA and CDR2 is YSYEKL.

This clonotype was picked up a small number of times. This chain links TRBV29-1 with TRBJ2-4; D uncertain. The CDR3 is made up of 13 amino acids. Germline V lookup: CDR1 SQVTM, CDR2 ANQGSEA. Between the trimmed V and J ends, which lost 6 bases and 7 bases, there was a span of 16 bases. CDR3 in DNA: TGCAGCGTAGGTCCAGACCAGGCCAACATTCAGTACTTC. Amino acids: CSVGPDQANIQYF.

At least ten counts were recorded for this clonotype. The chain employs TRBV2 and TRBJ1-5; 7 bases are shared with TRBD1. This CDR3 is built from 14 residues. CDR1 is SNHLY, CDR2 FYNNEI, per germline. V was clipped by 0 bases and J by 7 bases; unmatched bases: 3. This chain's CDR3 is CASSEATGAQPQHF. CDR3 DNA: TGTGCCAGCAGTGAAGCCACAGGGGCGCAGCCCCAGCATTTT.

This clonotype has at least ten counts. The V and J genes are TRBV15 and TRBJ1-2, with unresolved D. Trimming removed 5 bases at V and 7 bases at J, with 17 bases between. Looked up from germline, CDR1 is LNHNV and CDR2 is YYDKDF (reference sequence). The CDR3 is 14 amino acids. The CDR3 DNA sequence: TGTGCCACCAGCGACTATAGCAAGGATTCTGGCTACACCTTC. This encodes CATSDYSKDSGYTF.

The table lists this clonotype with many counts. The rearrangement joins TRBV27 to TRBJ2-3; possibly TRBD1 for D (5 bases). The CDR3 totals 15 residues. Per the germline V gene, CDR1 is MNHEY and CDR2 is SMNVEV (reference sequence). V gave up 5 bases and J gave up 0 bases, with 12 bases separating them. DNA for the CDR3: TGTGCCAGCAGTCCCCAGGGATTTAGCACAGATACGCAGTATTTT. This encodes CASSPQGFSTDTQYF.

This CDR3 is CSARDFLAKNIQYF. DNA for the CDR3: TGCAGTGCCCGGGACTTTCTAGCCAAAAACATTCAGTACTTC. The chain employs TRBV20-1 and TRBJ2-4; TRBD2 is a possible D gene (6 bases). This CDR3 has 14 residues. Germline V gene lookup returns CDR1 DFQATT and CDR2 SNEGSKA (reference sequence). The ends were cut back, 6 bases at V and 0 bases at J, with 12 bases in the middle.

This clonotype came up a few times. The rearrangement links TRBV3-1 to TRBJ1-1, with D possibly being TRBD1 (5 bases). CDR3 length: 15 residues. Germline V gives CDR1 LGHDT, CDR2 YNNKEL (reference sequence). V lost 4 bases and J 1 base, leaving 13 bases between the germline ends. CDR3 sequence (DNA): TGTGCCAGCAGCCGGACAACCGCGCCGAACACTGAAGCTTTCTTT. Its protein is CASSRTTAPNTEAFF.

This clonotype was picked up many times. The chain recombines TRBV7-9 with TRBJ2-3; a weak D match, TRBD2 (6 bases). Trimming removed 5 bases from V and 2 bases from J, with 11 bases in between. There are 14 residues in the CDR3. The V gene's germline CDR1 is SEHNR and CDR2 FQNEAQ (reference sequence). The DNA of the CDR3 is TGTGCCAGCAGCCCCCAGCGGGTCACAGATACGCAGTATTTT. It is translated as CASSPQRVTDTQYF.

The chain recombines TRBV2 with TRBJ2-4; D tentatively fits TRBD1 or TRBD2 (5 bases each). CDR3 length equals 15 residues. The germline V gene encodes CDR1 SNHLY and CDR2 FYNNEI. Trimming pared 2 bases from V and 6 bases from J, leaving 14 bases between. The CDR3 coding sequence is TGTGCCAGCAGTGAACTCAGAGGGGTTGGAAACATTCAGTACTTC. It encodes CASSELRGVGNIQYF.

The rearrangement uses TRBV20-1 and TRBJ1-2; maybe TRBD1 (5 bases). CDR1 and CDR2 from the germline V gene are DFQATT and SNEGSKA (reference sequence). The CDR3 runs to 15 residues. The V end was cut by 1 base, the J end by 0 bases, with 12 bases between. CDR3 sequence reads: CSARARDGTNYGYTF. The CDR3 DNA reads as TGCAGTGCTAGAGCCCGGGACGGCACTAACTATGGCTACACCTTC.

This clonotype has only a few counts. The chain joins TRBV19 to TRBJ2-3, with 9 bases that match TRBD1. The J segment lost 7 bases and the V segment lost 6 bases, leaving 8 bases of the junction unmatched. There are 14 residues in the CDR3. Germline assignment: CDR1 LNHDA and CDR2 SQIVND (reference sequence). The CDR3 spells CASSVQGAGNTQYF. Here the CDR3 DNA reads TGTGCCAGTAGCGTACAGGGGGCAGGAAATACGCAGTATTTT.

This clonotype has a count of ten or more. CDR3 in amino acids: CASSEGQAEAFF. The CDR3 DNA reads TGCGCCAGCAGCGAGGGACAGGCTGAAGCTTTCTTT. J is TRBJ1-1 and V is TRBV5-1, with 8 bases identical to TRBD1. The junction had 2 bases not matched to a gene; V was cut back by 4 bases and J by 6 bases. The CDR3 has 12 amino acids. CDR1 and CDR2 from the germline V gene are SGHRS and YFSETQ.

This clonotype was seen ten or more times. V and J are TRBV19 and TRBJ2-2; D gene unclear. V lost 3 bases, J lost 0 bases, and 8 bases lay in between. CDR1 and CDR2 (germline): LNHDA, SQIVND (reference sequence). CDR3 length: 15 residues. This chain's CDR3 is CASSIPSSNTGELFF. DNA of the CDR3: TGTGCCAGTAGTATCCCCAGCTCGAACACCGGGGAGCTGTTTTTT.

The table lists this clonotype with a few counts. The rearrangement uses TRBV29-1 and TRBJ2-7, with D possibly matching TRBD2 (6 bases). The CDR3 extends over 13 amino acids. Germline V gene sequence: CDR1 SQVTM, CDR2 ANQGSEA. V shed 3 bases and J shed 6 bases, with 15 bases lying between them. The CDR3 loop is CSVDSGRTSEQYF. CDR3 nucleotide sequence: TGCAGCGTTGATTCAGGGAGGACTTCCGAGCAGTACTTC.